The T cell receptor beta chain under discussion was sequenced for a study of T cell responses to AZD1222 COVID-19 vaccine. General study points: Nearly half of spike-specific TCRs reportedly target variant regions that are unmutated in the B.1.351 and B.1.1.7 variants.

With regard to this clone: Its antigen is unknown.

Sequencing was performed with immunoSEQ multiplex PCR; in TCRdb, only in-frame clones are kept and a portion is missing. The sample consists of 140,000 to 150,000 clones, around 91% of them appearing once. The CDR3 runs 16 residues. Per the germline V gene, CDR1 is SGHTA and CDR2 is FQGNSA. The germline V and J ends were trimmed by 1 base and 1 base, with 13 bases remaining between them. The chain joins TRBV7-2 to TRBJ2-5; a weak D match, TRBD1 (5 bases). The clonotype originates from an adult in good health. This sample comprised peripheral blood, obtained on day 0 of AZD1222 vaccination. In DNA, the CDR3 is TGTGCCAGCAGCTTAGAGAGGACAAGCAGCCAAGAGACCCAGTACTTC. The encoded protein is CASSLERTSSQETQYF.